The 30 T cell receptor beta chains presented below share a single source sample, sequenced in a study of T cell repertoires in cytomegalovirus infection. What these receptors recognize is not known. Via MiXCR, TCRdb re-called the reads, giving one row per CDR3 protein. The sample holds roughly 920,000 distinct CDR3 sequences, roughly 30% seen once. Sequenced material: cultured CD8+ T cells from PBMCs, taken from culture after CMV antigen stimulation. These receptors originate from a human donor in good health (CMV status not recorded). Some clones in this sample may be carry-over from other donors' samples.

The V gene is TRBV19, the J gene TRBJ2-7; maybe TRBD2 (5 bases). Germline CDR1 is LNHDA and CDR2 is SQIVND (reference sequence). Trimming cost V 8 bases and J 3 bases, with 17 bases left between them. The CDR3 contains 14 residues. The CDR3 nucleotides are TGTGCCAGTTCCGGTGGGAGCGGCTACTACGAGCAGTACTTC. Protein sequence: CASSGGSGYYEQYF.

The chain carries TRBV19 and TRBJ1-3; possibly TRBD1 for D (5 bases). The germline V and J ends were trimmed by 9 bases and 0 bases, with 9 bases remaining between them. From germline, CDR1 is LNHDA and CDR2 SQIVND (reference sequence). CDR3 length: 13 amino acids. This chain's CDR3 is CASSDISGNTIYF. Here the CDR3 DNA reads TGTGCCAGCTCGGACATCTCTGGAAACACCATATATTTT.

In its sample, this clonotype was seen a few times. The DNA of the CDR3 is TGTGCCAGTAGTATAGGAGCCAATCAGCCCCAGCATTTT. Translated, it gives CASSIGANQPQHF. This chain connects TRBV19 to TRBJ1-5, with no clear D. Trimming took off 1 base at V and 3 bases at J, with 4 bases between the two ends. Germline values: CDR1 LNHDA, CDR2 SQIVND (reference sequence). The CDR3 totals 13 residues.

The chain is built from TRBV11-2 and TRBJ1-6; no firm D call. The CDR3 length is 12 residues. V shed 1 base and J shed 9 bases, with 4 bases lying between them. The V gene's germline CDR1 is SGHAT and CDR2 FQNNGV. CDR3 DNA: TGTGCCAGCAGCTTAGCGGCTTCACCCCTCCACTTT. It is translated as CASSLAASPLHF.

In its sample, this clonotype was seen a few times. J is TRBJ2-3 and V is TRBV7-9, with D maybe TRBD1 (6 bases). There are 20 residues in the CDR3. V was shortened by 3 bases and J by 0 bases, with 25 bases between the two germline ends. CDR1 is SEHNR, CDR2 FQNEAQ, per germline (reference sequence). The CDR3 sequence is CASSLVDSNTVAGSTDTQYF. DNA of the CDR3: TGTGCCAGCAGCTTGGTGGACAGCAACACAGTGGCTGGTAGCACAGATACGCAGTATTTT.

The chain has TRBV27 and TRBJ1-2, with D possibly TRBD1 on 5 matching bases. The length of the CDR3 is 13 residues. V was clipped by 5 bases and J by 4 bases, with 11 bases between them. CDR1 and CDR2 from the germline V gene are MNHEY and SMNVEV (reference sequence). The CDR3 DNA follows: TGTGCCAGCAGTCCGGCAGGGTTCTATGGCTACACCTTC. This gives the protein CASSPAGFYGYTF.

In this sample, this clonotype turned up many times. This CDR3 reads CASSILLAGGQETQYF. The CDR3 nucleotides are TGTGCCAGCAGCATCCTACTAGCGGGGGGTCAAGAGACCCAGTACTTC. The chain carries TRBV7-2 and TRBJ2-5; 12 bases agree with TRBD2. The CDR3 length is 16 residues. The germline V gene encodes CDR1 SGHTA and CDR2 FQGNSA. J lost 2 bases, V lost 5 bases, and 6 bases had no gene match. Looking up the rest from reference TRBV7-2 and TRBJ2-5 gives the full variable domain: GAGVSQSPSNKVTEKGKDVELRCDPISGHTALYWYRQSLGQGLEFLIYFQGNSAPDKSGLPSDRFSAERTGGSVSTLTIQRTQQEDSAVYLCASSILLAGGQETQYFGPGTRLLVL.

This clonotype has at least ten counts. CDR3 in DNA: TGTGCCAGCACCTTGAGAGCAGGGGGCACCGGGGAGCTGTTTTTT. It yields the protein CASTLRAGGTGELFF. The V call is TRBV7-2, the J call TRBJ2-2; 7 bases line up with TRBD1. The CDR3 covers 15 residues. CDR1 is SGHTA and CDR2 is FQGNSA in the germline V gene. The trim removed 7 bases at V and 4 bases at J, leaving 9 bases unmatched.

This clonotype was seen a few times. The chain joins TRBV7-9 to TRBJ2-1; 8 bases are shared with TRBD2. Trimming at V came to 6 bases and at J to 5 bases, leaving 6 bases not matched to a gene. Looked up from germline, CDR1 is SEHNR and CDR2 is FQNEAQ (reference sequence). This CDR3 contains 14 residues. In DNA form, the CDR3 reads TGTGCCAGCAGTGGCGGGGGGTGGGACAATGAGCAGTTCTTC. It specifies CASSGGGWDNEQFF.

There are many counts of this clonotype. The chain is built from TRBV7-8 and TRBJ2-7; D remains unclear. CDR3 length equals 15 residues. Trimming stripped 1 base from V and 0 bases from J, with 10 bases between. Germline V CDR1 and CDR2: SGHVS, FQNEAQ. In nucleotides, the CDR3 is TGTGCCAGCAGCTTAGAGGTGGGCCACTCCTACGAGCAGTACGTC. Residues: CASSLEVGHSYEQYV.

The table lists this clonotype with many counts. V usage is TRBV27 and J usage is TRBJ2-1; D is possibly TRBD1 (6 bases). The V gene's germline CDR1 is MNHEY and CDR2 SMNVEV (reference sequence). V lost 5 bases, J lost 2 bases, and 22 bases lay in between. The CDR3 loop spans 18 amino acids. Here the CDR3 reads CASSLTYGGDRPYNEQFF. In nucleotides, the CDR3 is TGTGCCAGCAGTCTTACGTACGGTGGAGACAGGCCCTACAATGAGCAGTTCTTC.

This clonotype showed up just a few times. This chain uses TRBV2 with TRBJ2-7, with D perhaps assigned TRBD1 or TRBD2 (5 bases each). Trimming stripped 10 bases from V and 0 bases from J, with 10 bases between. The CDR3 spans 12 residues. Germline values: CDR1 SNHLY, CDR2 FYNNEI. CDR3 protein: CATDGGSYEQYV. The CDR3 nucleotides read TGTGCCACCGATGGGGGCTCCTACGAGCAGTACGTC.

This clonotype was seen at least ten times. The CDR3 DNA follows: TGTGCCAGTAGTATAGGGGGTGGTTACACTGAAGCTTTCTTT. Protein sequence: CASSIGGGYTEAFF. The gene calls are TRBV19 and TRBJ1-1; D unresolved. With 1 base removed from V and 3 bases from J, the gap between germline ends came to 9 bases. The CDR3 runs 14 residues. CDR1 is LNHDA and CDR2 is SQIVND in the germline V gene (reference sequence).

The gene calls are TRBV27 and TRBJ1-1, with D possibly being TRBD1 (5 bases). The germline gives CDR1 MNHEY, CDR2 SMNVEV (reference sequence). V lost 5 bases to trimming and J lost 1 base, with 14 bases between them. The CDR3 sequence is 15 residues long. The CDR3 spells CASSPTAGGNTEAFF. The CDR3 DNA reads as TGTGCCAGCAGTCCTACCGCTGGGGGGAACACTGAAGCTTTCTTT.

The chain is built from TRBV11-3 and TRBJ2-1; no definite D call. Trimming pared 4 bases from V and 9 bases from J, leaving 22 bases between. The CDR3 totals 16 residues. Germline V gene sequence: CDR1 SGHNT, CDR2 YENEEA. CDR3 region: CASSSHTSETTSEQFF. In DNA form, the CDR3 reads TGTGCCAGCAGCTCACATACGAGCGAGACAACGAGTGAGCAGTTCTTC.

The chain couples TRBV5-4 to TRBJ1-1, with TRBD1 matching over 7 bases. Germline V gene sequence: CDR1 SGHNT, CDR2 YYREEE (reference sequence). Losses at the gene ends were 9 bases for V and 6 bases for J; bases not matched to a gene: 8. The CDR3 totals 12 residues. Written as DNA, the CDR3 is TGTGCCACGGCAGGGGGTAACCCTGAAGCTTTCTTT. Its protein product is CATAGGNPEAFF.

This clonotype has just a few counts. This rearrangement joins TRBV2 to TRBJ1-2, with D hard to call. This CDR3 is built from 14 residues. Germline CDR1 and CDR2: SNHLY and FYNNEI. Between the trimmed V and J ends, which lost 3 bases and 8 bases, there was a span of 16 bases. This CDR3 reads CASSDPGLTSGYTF. The CDR3 DNA is TGTGCCAGCAGTGACCCCGGTCTGACTTCGGGCTACACCTTC.

The V and J genes are TRBV6-1 and TRBJ1-5; the D gene is possibly TRBD1 (5 bases). Trimming removed 5 bases from V and 6 bases from J, with 17 bases in between. This CDR3 has 15 residues. The germline V gene has CDR1 MNHNS and CDR2 SASEGT. The CDR3 DNA reads as TGTGCCAGCAGTCCCCGGCCCGGGGCAGGTCAGCCCCAGCATTTT. Its protein is CASSPRPGAGQPQHF.

The chain combines TRBV6-2 or TRBV6-3 with TRBJ1-5; D is ambiguous. There are 14 residues in the CDR3. Trimming took off 5 bases at V and 2 bases at J, with 10 bases between the two ends. In germline, CDR1 is MNHEY, CDR2 SVGEGT. CDR3 bases: TGTGCCAGCAGTCTTCCGGCGGGCAATCAGCCCCAGCATTTT. This sequence encodes CASSLPAGNQPQHF.

This clonotype was detected a few times. The gene calls are TRBV7-9 and TRBJ2-7, with D perhaps matching TRBD1 (6 bases). The germline V gene encodes CDR1 SEHNR and CDR2 FQNEAQ (reference sequence). This CDR3 comprises 16 residues. Trimming left V 1 base short and J 2 bases short, with 15 bases between. CDR3 sequence: CASSLEGTGLTYEQYV. DNA for the CDR3: TGTGCCAGCAGCTTAGAAGGTACAGGGCTAACCTACGAGCAGTACGTC.

This clonotype occurred once. This sequence joins TRBV20-1 and TRBJ2-1; D may be TRBD2 (7 bases). The V and J ends lost 4 bases and 8 bases respectively, with 30 bases between them. The CDR3 sequence is 18 residues long. The germline gives CDR1 DFQATT, CDR2 SNEGSKA (reference sequence). Here the CDR3 DNA reads TGCAGTGCTATCCAATTCGGAGGGCGGGGGCCCGGGGCCGATGAGCAGTTCTTC. Translated, it gives CSAIQFGGRGPGADEQFF.

A few counts support this clonotype. The rearrangement links TRBV7-9 to TRBJ2-3; D perhaps matches TRBD2 (6 bases). This CDR3 contains 16 residues. Germline V gives CDR1 SEHNR, CDR2 FQNEAQ (reference sequence). Trimming removed 5 bases from V and 0 bases from J, with 15 bases in between. The CDR3 region is CASSRKGTLSTDTQYF. In nucleotides, the CDR3 is TGTGCCAGCAGCAGAAAAGGGACTCTGAGCACAGATACGCAGTATTTT.

This clonotype was seen a handful of times. The chain has TRBV7-2 and TRBJ2-7; D perhaps matches TRBD2 (5 bases). V lost 5 bases and J 6 bases, leaving 17 bases between the germline ends. Per the germline V gene, CDR1 is SGHTA and CDR2 is FQGNSA. The CDR3 totals 14 residues. CDR3 sequence (DNA): TGTGCCAGCAGCGCCTCGTTCACGGCGGGCGAGCAGTACTTC. It translates to CASSASFTAGEQYF.

There are a few counts of this clonotype. The chain joins TRBV7-6 to TRBJ2-1, with 8 positions matching TRBD1. The CDR3 loop spans 16 amino acids. The J segment lost 8 bases and the V segment lost 4 bases, leaving 13 bases of the junction unmatched. CDR1 and CDR2 (germline): SGHVS, FNYEAQ. The CDR3 nucleotides are TGTGCCAGCAGCTCATGGTCCGGGGACAGGAGCGATGAGCAGTTCTTC. Its translation is CASSSWSGDRSDEQFF.

This clonotype occurred a few times. The rearrangement links TRBV25-1 to TRBJ2-5, with a weak D call TRBD2 (5 bases). In germline, CDR1 is MGHDK, CDR2 SYGVNS. The CDR3 totals 13 residues. Between the trimmed V and J ends, which lost 3 bases and 10 bases, there was a span of 15 bases. In DNA form, the CDR3 reads TGTGCCAGCAGTGAGTTTTCGGGGTCTGACCAGTACTTC. Amino acids: CASSEFSGSDQYF.

The chain recombines TRBV2 with TRBJ1-2; no definite D call. The CDR3 consists of 13 residues. Germline CDR1 SNHLY, CDR2 FYNNEI. Trimming took 0 bases from V and 5 from J, leaving 7 bases between them. The CDR3 loop is CASSEAPLYGYTF. In nucleotides, the CDR3 is TGTGCCAGCAGTGAAGCCCCCCTTTATGGCTACACCTTC.

This clonotype was recorded at least ten times. The V call is TRBV7-6, the J call TRBJ2-3; D might be TRBD2 (5 bases). Trimming cost V 5 bases and J 1 base, with 13 bases left between them. This CDR3 is 15 amino acids long. The germline V gene encodes CDR1 SGHVS and CDR2 FNYEAQ. CDR3 region: CASSPLRGGTDTQYF. The CDR3 bases are TGTGCCAGCAGCCCCCTACGGGGAGGCACAGATACGCAGTATTTT.

The CDR3, as DNA: TGTGCCAGCAGCATCACCCCGGGCCAGGGGTGGTATGGCTACACCTTC. This gives the protein CASSITPGQGWYGYTF. This chain links TRBV9 with TRBJ1-2; tentative D call: TRBD1 (6 bases). Germline V lookup: CDR1 SGDLS, CDR2 YYNGEE. The CDR3 runs 16 residues. V shed 4 bases and J shed 5 bases, with 21 bases lying between them.

The genes are TRBV12-3 or TRBV12-4 and TRBJ2-3; D uncertain. With 8 bases removed from V and 6 bases from J, the gap between germline ends came to 24 bases. The length of the CDR3 is 16 residues. The DNA of the CDR3 is TGTGCCAGCGGCCCCTTGGGAACGCCCGCACCTGATACGCAGTATTTT. As protein: CASGPLGTPAPDTQYF.

This rearrangement joins TRBV2 to TRBJ2-3; TRBD2 matches 7 bases. Trimming removed 3 bases from V and 5 bases from J; junction bases left unmatched: 8. This CDR3 has 15 amino acids. The V gene's germline CDR1 is SNHLY and CDR2 FYNNEI. The CDR3 spells CASSDLSGVGDTQYF. CDR3 DNA: TGTGCCAGCAGTGACTTGAGCGGGGTAGGAGATACGCAGTATTTT.